A selection of T cell receptor beta chains follows, all from one sample in a study of blood T cell repertoires in COVID-19. Sequencing was performed with immunoSEQ multiplex PCR; in TCRdb, only in-frame clones are kept and a portion is missing. The profile shows 250,000 to 300,000 clones, around four fifths of them singletons. The specimen sequenced was peripheral blood. These receptors came from a man aged 60-69 years who had recovered from COVID-19. The CDR3 runs from the conserved cysteine through the conserved F or W. D genes are given only for firm matches. The listing skips clone size in some rows; elsewhere it reads once, few, many or a size class.

D gene: .; J gene: TRBJ1-2; CDR3 length: 11; clone size: .; V gene: TRBV24-1; CDR3 protein: CATGSGGSYTF; CDR3 DNA: TGTGCCACCGGCTCGGGGGGTAGCTACACCTTC
D gene: .; J gene: TRBJ1-5; CDR3 length: 15; clone size: .; V gene: TRBV6-2/TRBV6-3; CDR3 protein: CASSTHSTSNQPQHF; CDR3 DNA: TGTGCCAGCAGTACCCACAGTACTAGCAATCAGCCCCAGCATTTT
D gene: .; J gene: TRBJ2-7; CDR3 length: 15; clone size: .; V gene: TRBV6-6; CDR3 protein: CASSYSPPQGNEQYF; CDR3 DNA: TGTGCCAGCAGTTACTCTCCCCCACAGGGCAACGAGCAGTACTTC
D gene: TRBD2; J gene: TRBJ2-5; CDR3 length: 14; clone size: .; V gene: TRBV5-1; CDR3 protein: CASSTGGTQETQYF; CDR3 DNA: TGCGCCAGCAGTACGGGGGGTACCCAAGAGACCCAGTACTTC
D gene: TRBD2; J gene: TRBJ2-7; CDR3 length: 16; clone size: .; V gene: TRBV5-4; CDR3 protein: CASSPGTSGRAYEQYF; CDR3 DNA: TGTGCCAGCAGCCCTGGGACTAGCGGGAGGGCCTACGAGCAGTACTTC
D gene: .; J gene: TRBJ1-4; CDR3 length: 16; clone size: .; V gene: TRBV30; CDR3 protein: CAWSVGDSLNNEKLFF; CDR3 DNA: TGTGCCTGGAGTGTAGGCGACAGTCTCAATAATGAAAAACTGTTTTTT
D gene: TRBD1; J gene: TRBJ1-1; CDR3 length: 14; clone size: .; V gene: TRBV28; CDR3 protein: CASSSSQGTVRAFF; CDR3 DNA: TGTGCCAGCAGTTCTTCACAGGGGACTGTTAGAGCTTTCTTT
D gene: .; J gene: TRBJ2-7; CDR3 length: 13; clone size: once; V gene: TRBV27; CDR3 protein: CASSWSVSYEQYF; CDR3 DNA: TGTGCCAGCAGTTGGTCAGTCTCCTACGAGCAGTACTTC
D gene: .; J gene: TRBJ1-1; CDR3 length: 13; clone size: .; V gene: TRBV27; CDR3 protein: CASSTLTYTEAFF; CDR3 DNA: TGTGCCAGCAGCACATTAACGTACACTGAAGCTTTCTTT
D gene: .; J gene: TRBJ1-2; CDR3 length: 13; clone size: .; V gene: TRBV2; CDR3 protein: CASIPGGAYGYTF; CDR3 DNA: TGTGCCAGCATCCCCGGCGGGGCCTATGGCTACACCTTC
D gene: TRBD2; J gene: TRBJ2-1; CDR3 length: 15; clone size: once; V gene: TRBV5-1; CDR3 protein: CASSLGGTSVDEQFF; CDR3 DNA: TGCGCCAGCAGCTTGGGGGGGACTAGCGTGGATGAGCAGTTCTTC
D gene: .; J gene: TRBJ2-1; CDR3 length: 11; clone size: .; V gene: TRBV24-1; CDR3 protein: CASSQGFEQFF; CDR3 DNA: TGTGCCTCCAGCCAGGGGTTTGAGCAGTTCTTC
D gene: TRBD2; J gene: TRBJ2-1; CDR3 length: 14; clone size: .; V gene: TRBV19; CDR3 protein: CASSVSSGRYEQFF; CDR3 DNA: TGTGCCAGTAGTGTCTCTAGCGGGAGATATGAGCAGTTCTTC
D gene: .; J gene: TRBJ2-7; CDR3 length: 13; clone size: .; V gene: TRBV10-2; CDR3 protein: CASSEEGGVGQYF; CDR3 DNA: TGCGCCAGCAGTGAGGAGGGAGGTGTAGGGCAGTACTTC
D gene: .; J gene: TRBJ1-3; CDR3 length: 14; clone size: .; V gene: TRBV11-2; CDR3 protein: CASSLEQGRNTIYF; CDR3 DNA: TGTGCCAGCAGCTTAGAACAGGGAAGAAACACCATATATTTT
D gene: TRBD2; J gene: TRBJ2-3; CDR3 length: 15; clone size: .; V gene: TRBV5-1; CDR3 protein: CASSLDGLAADTQYF; CDR3 DNA: TGCGCCAGCAGCTTGGATGGACTAGCGGCAGATACGCAGTATTTT
D gene: TRBD1; J gene: TRBJ2-2; CDR3 length: 14; clone size: .; V gene: TRBV10-3; CDR3 protein: CAIRPGQGTGELFF; CDR3 DNA: TGTGCCATCAGGCCGGGACAGGGGACCGGGGAGCTGTTTTTT
D gene: .; J gene: TRBJ2-7; CDR3 length: 14; clone size: .; V gene: TRBV5-5; CDR3 protein: CASSSRGTGNEQYF; CDR3 DNA: TGTGCCAGCAGCTCACGGGGAACGGGGAACGAGCAGTACTTC
D gene: TRBD2; J gene: TRBJ2-5; CDR3 length: 14; clone size: .; V gene: TRBV3-1/TRBV3-2; CDR3 protein: CASSQTSGLQTQYF; CDR3 DNA: TGTGCCAGCAGCCAGACTAGCGGGTTACAGACCCAGTACTTC
D gene: TRBD1; J gene: TRBJ1-4; CDR3 length: 13; clone size: .; V gene: TRBV7-9; CDR3 protein: CASSWGQSEKLFF; CDR3 DNA: TGTGCCAGCAGCTGGGGACAGTCGGAAAAACTGTTTTTT
D gene: TRBD1; J gene: TRBJ1-1; CDR3 length: 15; clone size: .; V gene: TRBV6-5; CDR3 protein: CASASRGSMNTEAFF; CDR3 DNA: TGTGCCAGCGCCTCCAGGGGGAGTATGAACACTGAAGCTTTCTTT
D gene: TRBD2; J gene: TRBJ2-7; CDR3 length: 17; clone size: .; V gene: TRBV19; CDR3 protein: CASSPKGALAGRYEQYF; CDR3 DNA: TGTGCCAGTAGCCCGAAGGGGGCACTAGCGGGTCGGTACGAGCAGTACTTC
D gene: TRBD1; J gene: TRBJ1-2; CDR3 length: 15; clone size: .; V gene: TRBV2; CDR3 protein: CASSAGPTGVYGYTF; CDR3 DNA: TGTGCCAGCAGTGCGGGGCCGACAGGGGTCTATGGCTACACCTTC
D gene: .; J gene: TRBJ2-1; CDR3 length: 14; clone size: .; V gene: TRBV7-2; CDR3 protein: CASSPDATTNEQFF; CDR3 DNA: TGTGCCAGCAGCCCGGACGCGACTACCAATGAGCAGTTCTTC
D gene: TRBD1; J gene: TRBJ2-7; CDR3 length: 14; clone size: .; V gene: TRBV7-8; CDR3 protein: CASTRAGGTYEQYF; CDR3 DNA: TGTGCCAGCACCCGAGCAGGGGGAACCTACGAGCAGTACTTC
D gene: TRBD1; J gene: TRBJ2-1; CDR3 length: 16; clone size: .; V gene: TRBV7-6; CDR3 protein: CASSSTGTGMYNEQFF; CDR3 DNA: TGTGCCAGCAGCTCCACCGGGACAGGGATGTACAATGAGCAGTTCTTC
D gene: .; J gene: TRBJ2-7; CDR3 length: 15; clone size: .; V gene: TRBV18; CDR3 protein: CASSPNQGPPSEQYF; CDR3 DNA: TGTGCCAGCTCTCCAAACCAGGGGCCCCCCTCCGAGCAGTACTTC
D gene: .; J gene: TRBJ2-5; CDR3 length: 16; clone size: .; V gene: TRBV5-1; CDR3 protein: CASSPTGSSTQATQYF; CDR3 DNA: TGCGCCAGCAGCCCCACGGGTTCCTCAACCCAAGCGACCCAGTACTTC
D gene: .; J gene: TRBJ2-7; CDR3 length: 14; clone size: once; V gene: TRBV9; CDR3 protein: CASSGGPVGYEQYF; CDR3 DNA: TGTGCCAGCAGCGGAGGTCCGGTCGGCTACGAGCAGTACTTC
D gene: TRBD1; J gene: TRBJ1-2; CDR3 length: 16; clone size: .; V gene: TRBV6-1; CDR3 protein: CASSDPPRDRGLGYTF; CDR3 DNA: TGTGCCAGCAGTGACCCTCCGCGGGACAGGGGGCTCGGCTACACCTTC
D gene: .; J gene: TRBJ1-1; CDR3 length: 16; clone size: .; V gene: TRBV7-8; CDR3 protein: CASTLNTGTMNTEAFF; CDR3 DNA: TGTGCCAGCACCTTAAACACCGGGACAATGAACACTGAAGCTTTCTTT
D gene: TRBD1; J gene: TRBJ2-7; CDR3 length: 14; clone size: .; V gene: TRBV6-1; CDR3 protein: CASSEGQGYYEQYF; CDR3 DNA: TGTGCCAGCAGTGAGGGACAGGGCTACTACGAGCAGTACTTC
D gene: TRBD2; J gene: TRBJ2-3; CDR3 length: 18; clone size: few; V gene: TRBV5-6; CDR3 protein: CASSPPLGVAGGLDTQYF; CDR3 DNA: TGTGCCAGCAGCCCGCCCCTGGGAGTAGCGGGGGGACTAGATACGCAGTATTTT
D gene: .; J gene: TRBJ2-7; CDR3 length: 13; clone size: .; V gene: TRBV19; CDR3 protein: CASSIVGGYEQYF; CDR3 DNA: TGTGCCAGTAGTATAGTTGGCGGCTACGAGCAGTACTTC
D gene: TRBD1; J gene: TRBJ1-5; CDR3 length: 17; clone size: .; V gene: TRBV30; CDR3 protein: CAWSIGRDRLSNQPQHF; CDR3 DNA: TGTGCCTGGTCCATTGGCAGGGACAGGCTGAGCAATCAGCCCCAGCATTTT
D gene: TRBD1; J gene: TRBJ1-4; CDR3 length: 16; clone size: .; V gene: TRBV19; CDR3 protein: CASSIRGQTTNEKLFF; CDR3 DNA: TGTGCCAGTAGTATAAGGGGACAGACAACTAATGAAAAACTGTTTTTT
D gene: TRBD1; J gene: TRBJ2-2; CDR3 length: 16; clone size: few; V gene: TRBV12-5; CDR3 protein: CASGLRTGSSTGELFF; CDR3 DNA: TGTGCTAGTGGTTTAAGGACAGGGTCGAGCACCGGGGAGCTGTTTTTT
D gene: TRBD2; J gene: TRBJ2-1; CDR3 length: 16; clone size: .; V gene: TRBV10-1; CDR3 protein: CASSGLADSSYNEQFF; CDR3 DNA: TGCGCCAGCAGTGGGCTAGCGGATAGCTCCTACAATGAGCAGTTCTTC
D gene: .; J gene: TRBJ2-1; CDR3 length: 12; clone size: .; V gene: TRBV7-9; CDR3 protein: CASSPASSVPFF; CDR3 DNA: TGTGCCAGCAGCCCCGCCTCTAGTGTACCGTTCTTC
D gene: .; J gene: TRBJ1-4; CDR3 length: 17; clone size: .; V gene: TRBV3-1/TRBV3-2; CDR3 protein: CASSQEPRGVSDEKLFF; CDR3 DNA: TGTGCCAGCAGCCAAGAACCCCGGGGGGTGTCCGATGAAAAACTGTTTTTT
D gene: TRBD1; J gene: TRBJ2-3; CDR3 length: 13; clone size: once; V gene: TRBV7-7; CDR3 protein: CASSQQGTDTQYF; CDR3 DNA: TGTGCCAGCAGTCAACAGGGGACAGATACGCAGTATTTT
D gene: .; J gene: TRBJ1-6; CDR3 length: 14; clone size: .; V gene: TRBV7-2; CDR3 protein: CASSPTVNLSPLHF; CDR3 DNA: TGTGCCAGCAGCCCGACAGTGAACCTTTCACCCCTCCACTTT
D gene: TRBD1; J gene: TRBJ2-7; CDR3 length: 14; clone size: .; V gene: TRBV5-6; CDR3 protein: CASSGTGGVYEQYF; CDR3 DNA: TGTGCCAGCAGCGGGACAGGGGGCGTCTACGAGCAGTACTTC
D gene: TRBD1; J gene: TRBJ1-5; CDR3 length: 14; clone size: .; V gene: TRBV5-5; CDR3 protein: CASSLTGGRQPQHF; CDR3 DNA: TGTGCCAGCAGTTTGACAGGGGGCCGTCAGCCCCAGCATTTT
D gene: .; J gene: TRBJ2-6; CDR3 length: 15; clone size: .; V gene: TRBV6-4; CDR3 protein: CASSRELGGANVLTF; CDR3 DNA: TGTGCCAGCAGTCGGGAGCTTGGTGGGGCCAACGTCCTGACTTTC
D gene: TRBD2; J gene: TRBJ2-3; CDR3 length: 18; clone size: .; V gene: TRBV4-1; CDR3 protein: CASSQEGSGRASTDTQYF; CDR3 DNA: TGCGCCAGCAGCCAAGAAGGTAGCGGGAGAGCTAGCACAGATACGCAGTATTTT
D gene: .; J gene: TRBJ1-2; CDR3 length: 13; clone size: .; V gene: TRBV7-9; CDR3 protein: CASSLRGDFGYTF; CDR3 DNA: TGTGCCAGCAGCTTACGGGGGGATTTTGGCTACACCTTC
D gene: .; J gene: TRBJ2-3; CDR3 length: 14; clone size: .; V gene: TRBV19; CDR3 protein: CASSMQGRTDTQYF; CDR3 DNA: TGTGCCAGTAGTATGCAGGGAAGGACAGATACGCAGTATTTT
D gene: .; J gene: TRBJ2-5; CDR3 length: 14; clone size: once; V gene: TRBV7-8; CDR3 protein: CASSLSGGHPLEYF; CDR3 DNA: TGTGCCAGCAGCTTATCTGGCGGACACCCTTTGGAGTACTTC
D gene: .; J gene: TRBJ1-2; CDR3 length: 14; clone size: .; V gene: TRBV3-1/TRBV3-2; CDR3 protein: CASSNPGTNYGYTF; CDR3 DNA: TGTGCCAGCAGTAACCCAGGGACTAACTATGGCTACACCTTC
D gene: .; J gene: TRBJ1-6; CDR3 length: 15; clone size: .; V gene: TRBV13; CDR3 protein: CASSLGAGLNSPLHF; CDR3 DNA: TGTGCCAGCAGCTTAGGGGCAGGACTTAATTCACCCCTCCACTTT
D gene: TRBD1; J gene: TRBJ1-1; CDR3 length: 15; clone size: .; V gene: TRBV6-5; CDR3 protein: CASSYGDRGNTEAFF; CDR3 DNA: TGTGCCAGCAGTTATGGGGACAGAGGGAACACTGAAGCTTTCTTT
D gene: TRBD1; J gene: TRBJ1-1; CDR3 length: 15; clone size: .; V gene: TRBV5-1; CDR3 protein: CASSSPGQLNTEAFF; CDR3 DNA: TGCGCCAGCAGCTCCCCGGGACAGTTGAACACTGAAGCTTTCTTT
D gene: TRBD1; J gene: TRBJ2-7; CDR3 length: 14; clone size: .; V gene: TRBV28; CDR3 protein: CASSWDRGRWEQYF; CDR3 DNA: TGTGCCAGCAGTTGGGACAGGGGACGATGGGAGCAGTACTTC
D gene: TRBD2; J gene: TRBJ2-1; CDR3 length: 15; clone size: .; V gene: TRBV11-2; CDR3 protein: CASSSSGTPNNEQFF; CDR3 DNA: TGTGCCAGCAGCTCGAGCGGGACCCCAAACAATGAGCAGTTCTTC
D gene: .; J gene: TRBJ1-4; CDR3 length: 15; clone size: .; V gene: TRBV19; CDR3 protein: CASSINPTTREKLFF; CDR3 DNA: TGTGCCAGTAGTATCAATCCGACCACGAGGGAAAAACTGTTTTTT
D gene: TRBD2; J gene: TRBJ2-1; CDR3 length: 18; clone size: .; V gene: TRBV27; CDR3 protein: CASSSLLSGGLSYNEQFF; CDR3 DNA: TGTGCCAGCAGTTCCCTTCTTTCCGGGGGGTTGTCCTACAATGAGCAGTTCTTC